The 29 T cell receptor beta chains given below trace back to one sample, sequenced in a study of cytomegalovirus exposure and HLA in healthy donors. Vbeta (60) and Jbeta (13) primers were used in the PCR. TCRdb's copy holds only in-frame clones and misses some; the assay was immunoSEQ multiplex PCR. Among 65,000 to 95,000 clones listed, 79% were seen once. Sequencing input: PBMCs. The source of these receptors is a man in his thirties or forties in good health and CMV-seronegative.

The rearrangement links TRBV11-2 to TRBJ1-2; D is unresolved. Germline assignment: CDR1 SGHAT and CDR2 FQNNGV. CDR3 length: 13 amino acids. V gave up 5 bases and J gave up 2 bases, with 9 bases separating them. CDR3 nucleotide sequence: TGTGCCAGCAGCCGGGCGGGAAACTATGGCTACACCTTC. It is translated as CASSRAGNYGYTF.

Written as DNA, the CDR3 is TGTGCCAGCAGTTCGATAGGGGAAGAAGCTTTCTTT. Amino acids: CASSSIGEEAFF. The chain has TRBV6-5 and TRBJ1-1; TRBD1 might be the D (5 bases). Germline V gene data show CDR1 as MNHEY and CDR2 as SVGAGI. The CDR3 contains 12 residues. V was shortened by 4 bases and J by 8 bases, with 11 bases between the two germline ends.

This clone appeared a single time. The V gene is TRBV30, the J gene TRBJ1-2; 8 bases are shared with TRBD1. From germline, CDR1 is GTSNPN and CDR2 SVGIG (reference sequence). Trimming at V came to 5 bases and at J to 2 bases, leaving 10 bases not matched to a gene. There are 15 residues in the CDR3. CDR3 region: CAWSPLDRENYGYTF. The CDR3 region has the DNA TGTGCCTGGTCCCCCTTGGACAGGGAGAACTATGGCTACACCTTC.

V and J are TRBV4-1 and TRBJ2-4, with TRBD2 identical over 7 bases. In germline, CDR1 is MGHRA, CDR2 YSYEKL. J was trimmed by 8 bases and V by 1 base; bases with no gene match: 14. The CDR3 runs 17 residues. This CDR3 reads CASSQVVVHTRGDIQYF. The CDR3 DNA reads as TGCGCCAGCAGCCAAGTAGTGGTGCACACCCGGGGGGACATTCAGTACTTC.

This clone was counted a few times. In the same sample, other DNA sequences code for this CDR3. The chain couples TRBV11-2 to TRBJ2-1; 11 bases are a match to TRBD2. The CDR3 runs to 15 residues. V was pared by 0 bases and J by 9 bases, with 4 bases of the junction left unmatched. The germline gives CDR1 SGHAT, CDR2 FQNNGV. The CDR3 sequence is CASSLEGSGRGEQFF. In nucleotides, the CDR3 is TGTGCCAGCAGCTTAGAAGGTAGCGGGAGGGGTGAGCAGTTCTTC.

The V call is TRBV6-1, the J call TRBJ2-1; 14 nucleotides line up with TRBD2. Looked up from germline, CDR1 is MNHNS and CDR2 is SASEGT. The CDR3 runs to 13 residues. V shed 7 bases and J 15 bases; nucleotides not matched to a gene: 8. The CDR3 bases are TGTGCCAGCATAGGGACTAGCGGGGGTCGGGGGTTCTTC. Translating it yields CASIGTSGGRGFF.

This rearrangement joins TRBV4-2 to TRBJ1-2, with 7 bases that match TRBD1. J was trimmed by 2 bases and V by 4 bases; bases with no gene match: 7. Germline assignment: CDR1 LGHNA and CDR2 YNFKEQ. The CDR3 has 15 amino acids. CDR3 amino acids: CASSRKSTGNYGYTF. The CDR3 region has the DNA TGTGCCAGCAGCCGAAAATCGACAGGGAACTATGGCTACACCTTC.

The rearrangement links TRBV2 to TRBJ1-2; D remains unclear. This CDR3 spans 12 amino acids. Germline-derived CDR1 and CDR2 are SNHLY and FYNNEI. V was cut by 5 bases and J by 7 bases, with 11 bases left in between. Here the CDR3 reads CASSSGFGGYTF. In DNA form, the CDR3 reads TGTGCCAGCAGTTCGGGGTTTGGTGGCTACACCTTC.

The gene calls are TRBV18 and TRBJ2-1; 11 bases align to TRBD2. Looked up from germline, CDR1 is KGHSH and CDR2 is LQKENI. The CDR3 is 16 amino acids. J was trimmed by 7 bases and V by 3 bases; bases with no gene match: 8. CDR3 amino acids: CASSPAGTSGRNEQFF. As DNA, the CDR3 is TGTGCCAGCTCACCGGCCGGGACTAGCGGAAGGAATGAGCAGTTCTTC.

This rearrangement joins TRBV27 to TRBJ2-7; D is ambiguous. The length of the CDR3 is 14 residues. With 0 bases removed from V and 0 bases from J, the gap between germline ends came to 6 bases. The germline V gene has CDR1 MNHEY and CDR2 SMNVEV (reference sequence). This CDR3 is CASSLSPLSYEQYF. The DNA for the CDR3 is TGTGCCAGCAGTTTATCTCCCCTCTCCTACGAGCAGTACTTC.

CDR3 amino acids: CASRASGDRADTQYF. CDR3 nucleotide sequence: TGCGCCAGCAGGGCTAGCGGGGATCGGGCAGATACGCAGTATTTT. The V call is TRBV5-1, the J call TRBJ2-3, with TRBD2 matching over 9 bases. V shed 5 bases and J 4 bases; nucleotides not matched to a gene: 8. This CDR3 region has 15 residues. The germline V gene has CDR1 SGHRS and CDR2 YFSETQ.

V usage is TRBV4-3 and J usage is TRBJ2-2; D is uncertain. V was shortened by 0 bases and J by 5 bases, with 7 bases between the two germline ends. The germline V gene has CDR1 LGHNA and CDR2 YSLEER. CDR3 length equals 14 residues. The DNA of the CDR3 is TGCGCCAGCAGCCAAGAATGCGGAACCGGGGAGCTGTTTTTT. It codes for CASSQECGTGELFF.

The J gene is TRBJ1-5, the V gene TRBV6-1; 8 bases map to TRBD1. From germline, CDR1 is MNHNS and CDR2 SASEGT. The CDR3 length is 14 residues. Trimming at V came to 6 bases and at J to 6 bases, leaving 7 bases not matched to a gene. As DNA, the CDR3 is TGTGCCAGCAGGTCAGGGGGCGCAGGTCAGCCCCAGCATTTT. Translating gives CASRSGGAGQPQHF.

There are a few counts of this clone. This rearrangement joins TRBV4-1 to TRBJ2-7, with D possibly matching TRBD1 (6 bases). CDR3 length equals 16 residues. Germline-derived CDR1 and CDR2 are MGHRA and YSYEKL. V lost 4 bases to trimming and J lost 4 bases, with 20 bases between them. The chain's CDR3 is CASSRFDMGAGYEQYF. CDR3 bases: TGCGCCAGCAGCCGATTTGATATGGGGGCAGGATACGAGCAGTACTTC.

The chain links TRBV7-2 to TRBJ2-4, with 9 bases fitting TRBD1. The CDR3 extends over 13 amino acids. Trimming cost V 5 bases and J 9 bases; bases outside gene matches: 5. Germline-derived CDR1 and CDR2 are SGHTA and FQGNSA. The CDR3 region has the DNA TGTGCCAGCAGCCGGGACAGGGAAGGCATTCAGTACTTC. As protein: CASSRDREGIQYF. The full variable domain, its missing parts supplied by reference TRBV7-2 and TRBJ2-4, is GAGVSQSPSNKVTEKGKDVELRCDPISGHTALYWYRQSLGQGLEFLIYFQGNSAPDKSGLPSDRFSAERTGGSVSTLTIQRTQQEDSAVYLCASSRDREGIQYFGAGTRLSVL.

CDR3 DNA: TGTGCCAGCAGCTTAGGGACTAACTCCTACGAGCAGTACTTC. This gives the protein CASSLGTNSYEQYF. The V call is TRBV7-6, the J call TRBJ2-7; a possible D gene is TRBD2 (6 bases). The CDR3 consists of 14 residues. Per germline, CDR1 SGHVS and CDR2 FNYEAQ. The germline V and J ends were trimmed by 1 base and 0 bases, with 7 bases remaining between them. Full variable domain (outside the CDR3, taken from reference TRBV7-6 and TRBJ2-7): GAGVSQSPRYKVTKRGQDVALRCDPISGHVSLYWYRQALGQGPEFLTYFNYEAQQDKSGLPNDRFSAERPEGSISTLTIQRTEQRDSAMYRCASSLGTNSYEQYFGPGTRLTVT.

The chain has TRBV11-2 and TRBJ2-2, with 7 bases that match TRBD1. CDR3 length: 16 amino acids. Germline values: CDR1 SGHAT, CDR2 FQNNGV. Trimming at V came to 3 bases and at J to 1 base, leaving 5 bases not matched to a gene. The CDR3 loop reads CASSLAGTVNTGELFF. In DNA, the CDR3 is TGTGCCAGCAGCTTGGCCGGGACAGTGAACACCGGGGAGCTGTTTTTT.

J is TRBJ1-1 and V is TRBV25-1; D gene ambiguous. The germline V gene has CDR1 MGHDK and CDR2 SYGVNS. This CDR3 is 12 amino acids long. V was trimmed by 5 bases and J by 0 bases, leaving 4 bases between them. CDR3 sequence: CASSLMNTEAFF. In DNA, the CDR3 is TGTGCCAGCAGTCTAATGAACACTGAAGCTTTCTTT.

The J gene is TRBJ2-7, the V gene TRBV28, with TRBD1 matching 9 bases. This CDR3 has 15 amino acids. J gave up 4 bases and V 5 bases, and 9 bases lay outside the gene matches. Germline loops: CDR1 MDHEN, CDR2 SYDVKM. The DNA of the CDR3 is TGTGCCAGCAGTACTACAGGGGGCAGCGGTTACGAGCAGTACTTC. It translates to CASSTTGGSGYEQYF.

The chain carries TRBV30 and TRBJ2-4; 14 nucleotides align to TRBD2. Trimming at V came to 1 base and at J to 8 bases, leaving 10 bases not matched to a gene. The length of the CDR3 is 17 residues. The germline CDR1 and CDR2 sequences are GTSNPN and SVGIG (reference sequence). The CDR3 loop reads CAWSASWTSGGHDIQYF. The CDR3 nucleotides read TGTGCCTGGAGTGCCTCTTGGACTAGCGGGGGGCACGACATTCAGTACTTC.

J is TRBJ1-1 and V is TRBV21-1; the table's D call of TRBD1 was not tested on the DNA. TRBV21-1 is termed a pseudogene. The CDR3 runs 12 residues. The CDR3 reads CASGHRNTEAFF. The CDR3 nucleotides are TGTGCCAGCGGGCACAGGAACACTGAAGCTTTCTTT.

The chain carries TRBV7-2 and TRBJ2-7; 10 bases line up with TRBD1. Germline trimming cut 5 bases from V and 5 bases from J; bases unmatched to any gene: 9. The CDR3 has 15 residues. The germline V gene encodes CDR1 SGHTA and CDR2 FQGNSA. CDR3 coding DNA: TGTGCCAGCAGCAGAGACAGGGGGCGCGAAAACGAGCAGTACTTC. This sequence encodes CASSRDRGRENEQYF.

The chain is built from TRBV4-1 and TRBJ2-7; D is unresolved. In germline, CDR1 is MGHRA, CDR2 YSYEKL. The CDR3 is 16 amino acids. V lost 5 bases, J lost 2 bases, and 19 bases lay in between. Written as DNA, the CDR3 is TGCGCCAGCAGCTCCCTCGTAGGAGAACTTCCCTACGAGCAGTACTTC. Translating it yields CASSSLVGELPYEQYF.

The genes are TRBV19 and TRBJ1-3, with 9 bases aligning to TRBD1. The V gene end was trimmed by 4 bases and the J gene end by 3 bases; junction bases not matched to a gene: 4. CDR3 length: 15 amino acids. Germline V gives CDR1 LNHDA, CDR2 SQIVND (reference sequence). CDR3 amino acids: CASSTSDRGGNTIYF. The CDR3 DNA reads as TGTGCCAGTAGTACCTCGGACAGGGGTGGAAACACCATATATTTT. The variable domain in full, with the rest retrieved from reference TRBV19 and TRBJ1-3, is DGGITQSPKYLFRKEGQNVTLSCEQNLNHDAMYWYRQDPGQGLRLIYYSQIVNDFQKGDIAEGYSVSREKKESFPLTVTSAQKNPTAFYLCASSTSDRGGNTIYFGEGSWLTVV.

The chain joins TRBV30 to TRBJ2-7; no reliable D call. This CDR3 is built from 11 residues. V lost 2 bases and J lost 3, with 5 bases in between. In germline, CDR1 is GTSNPN, CDR2 SVGIG (reference sequence). CDR3 nucleotides: TGTGCCTGGAGTCTAGACTACGAGCAGTACTTC. Translated: CAWSLDYEQYF.

The V gene is TRBV28, the J gene TRBJ1-1; D ambiguous. CDR1 is MDHEN, CDR2 SYDVKM, per germline. Trimming cost V 5 bases and J 6 bases, with 13 bases left between them. CDR3 length: 13 residues. CDR3 residues: CASSLPGGAEAFF. The CDR3 DNA reads as TGTGCCAGCAGTCTCCCGGGCGGGGCTGAAGCTTTCTTT.

The chain is built from TRBV5-1 and TRBJ2-1; 10 bases are shared with TRBD2. Trimming at V came to 2 bases and at J to 6 bases, leaving 8 bases not matched to a gene. Germline lookup yields CDR1 SGHRS and CDR2 YFSETQ. The CDR3 has 16 amino acids. This chain's CDR3 is CASSLIRGLASNEQFF. DNA of the CDR3: TGCGCCAGCAGCTTAATTAGGGGACTAGCGAGCAATGAGCAGTTCTTC. The complete variable domain, with remaining parts taken from reference TRBV5-1 and TRBJ2-1, reads KAGVTQTPRYLIKTRGQQVTLSCSPISGHRSVSWYQQTPGQGLQFLFEYFSETQRNKGNFPGRFSGRQFSNSRSEMNVSTLELGDSALYLCASSLIRGLASNEQFFGPGTRLTVL.

This clone was observed a handful of times. The chain uses TRBV6-1 and TRBJ2-2; a weak D match, TRBD2 (6 bases). The CDR3 totals 14 residues. Trimming took 4 bases from V and 4 from J, leaving 10 bases between them. Per germline, CDR1 MNHNS and CDR2 SASEGT. The CDR3 reads CASSAGGATGELFF. The CDR3 nucleotides read TGTGCCAGCAGTGCAGGAGGGGCCACCGGGGAGCTGTTTTTT.

This sequence joins TRBV7-9 and TRBJ2-6, with 8 bases lining up with TRBD2. The V segment lost 2 bases and the J segment 5 bases; nucleotides outside the gene matches: 2. CDR1 is SEHNR and CDR2 is FQNEAQ in the germline V gene (reference sequence). There are 15 residues in the CDR3. The CDR3 here is CASSLSGGRANVLTF. The DNA for the CDR3 is TGTGCCAGCAGCTTATCGGGAGGGCGGGCCAACGTCCTGACTTTC.